In this sample, the clone carrying this T cell receptor beta chain turned up a few times. What it recognizes is unknown. This sample stems from a study of blood T cells in healthy people across ages. The use of a sample-barcoded 5' primer and a J-beta primer mix characterized a second PCR of about 7 to 12 cycles. Each cDNA molecule was tagged by a template-switch adaptor with 12 random nucleotides. TCRdb analysed the 5' RACE reads with MiXCR anew, one entry per CDR3 protein. The sample has roughly 1.4 million distinct CDR3 sequences; approximately 60% are singletons. The amount of total RNA extracted per sample was at least 6 micrograms. Points from the study as a whole: The long-lived group displayed more naive CD4+ cells, plus higher diversity, than the aged donors did.

This CDR3 spans 16 amino acids. Germline V gives CDR1 SGHRS, CDR2 YFSETQ. The receptor comes from a man younger than 30 in good health. V usage is TRBV5-1 and J usage is TRBJ2-4; 10 bases line up with TRBD2. Near its end, the DNA agrees better with TRBJ2-7, so the J call may be wrong. Sequenced material: blood. The CDR3 nucleotides are TGCGCCAGCAGCTCGTTGACAGCGGGGGGGCACGACGAGCAGTACTTC. This sequence encodes CASSSLTAGGHDEQYF.